These 25 T cell receptor beta chains were sequenced from one sample in a study of blood T cell repertoires in COVID-19 (TCRdb year 2020). Receptor libraries were prepared by the immunoSEQ multiplex PCR assay. The source is immuneACCESS, and TCRdb retained only in-frame sequences with V and J called. Part of the clones is not carried over; for the studies checked, unresolved V genes explain less than half of this, and the remainder is unexplained. This sample lists around 290,000 clones; more than 70% were detected once. The ten top clones hold 2% to 2.5% of the sample. The sequenced sample consisted of PBMCs or T cells enriched from blood (not recorded which). These receptors were collected from a woman aged 55 to 70 in a cohort exposed to, infected with or recovered from COVID-19 (not recorded which).

The CDR3: CASSPYGMGYEQYF. CDR3 nucleotide sequence: TGTGCCAGCAGCCCCTACGGGATGGGGTACGAGCAGTACTTC. The chain recombines TRBV7-9 with TRBJ2-7, with a tentative D call TRBD2 (5 bases). The CDR3 length is 14 residues. V gave up 5 bases and J gave up 4 bases, with 15 bases separating them. Germline assignment: CDR1 SEHNR and CDR2 FQNEAQ (reference sequence).

The chain links TRBV5-1 to TRBJ1-6; 10 nucleotides align to TRBD1. This CDR3 comprises 19 residues. Germline values: CDR1 SGHRS, CDR2 YFSETQ. V gave up 4 bases and J gave up 7 bases; unmatched junction bases: 17. Here the CDR3 DNA reads TGCGCCAGCAGCCCCGGGACAGGGGTAAGGGGTGTCGGGAATTCACCCCTCCACTTT. This codes for CASSPGTGVRGVGNSPLHF.

The chain joins TRBV7-3 to TRBJ2-1, with a possible D match to TRBD2 (6 bases). V was clipped by 2 bases and J by 3 bases, with 14 bases between them. There are 16 residues in the CDR3. The germline gives CDR1 SGHTA, CDR2 FQGTGA. CDR3 residues: CASSLHPGVGYNEQFF. Here the CDR3 DNA reads TGTGCCAGCAGCTTACATCCGGGAGTCGGCTACAATGAGCAGTTCTTC.

The J gene is TRBJ2-3, the V gene TRBV5-1; tentative D call: TRBD1 (6 bases). CDR3 length: 13 amino acids. V was clipped by 3 bases and J by 4 bases, with 9 bases between them. Germline loops: CDR1 SGHRS, CDR2 YFSETQ. The CDR3 here is CASSSPGADTQYF. The CDR3 nucleotides read TGCGCCAGCAGCTCGCCAGGGGCAGATACGCAGTATTTT.

This clone was picked up a small number of times. V is TRBV2 and J is TRBJ2-7; TRBD1 aligns across 7 bases. J gave up 3 bases and V 7 bases, and 12 bases lay outside the gene matches. Germline assignment: CDR1 SNHLY and CDR2 FYNNEI. CDR3 length: 15 amino acids. The CDR3 loop is CASMDRDSGNYEQYF. CDR3 nucleotide sequence: TGTGCCAGCATGGACCGGGACAGTGGGAACTACGAGCAGTACTTC.

This clone came up once. V gene TRBV24-1 combines with J gene TRBJ2-5; TRBD1 matches 7 bases. Germline CDR1 and CDR2: KGHDR and SFDVKD. The junction had 16 bases not matched to a gene; V was cut back by 4 bases and J by 3 bases. The CDR3 totals 18 residues. CDR3 sequence reads: CATSDGDVKGAGEETQYF. In DNA form, the CDR3 reads TGTGCCACCAGTGACGGGGATGTGAAGGGGGCGGGTGAAGAGACCCAGTACTTC.

This rearrangement joins TRBV24-1 to TRBJ1-1; 9 bases map to TRBD1. Germline trimming cut 8 bases from V and 6 bases from J; bases unmatched to any gene: 6. Germline assignment: CDR1 KGHDR and CDR2 SFDVKD. The length of the CDR3 is 13 residues. In DNA, the CDR3 is TGTGCCACCACCTCGACAGGGGGAGCTGAAGCTTTCTTT. This translates into CATTSTGGAEAFF.

Only one count was recorded for this clone. This chain connects TRBV18 to TRBJ2-7; maybe TRBD2 (5 bases). This CDR3 comprises 13 residues. The V end lost 5 bases, the J end lost 2 bases, and 10 bases lay between the germline ends. The germline V gene encodes CDR1 KGHSH and CDR2 LQKENI. The CDR3 here is CASSASGTYEQYF. CDR3 nucleotide sequence: TGTGCCAGCTCAGCCAGCGGTACCTACGAGCAGTACTTC.

The chain couples TRBV28 to TRBJ2-1; the match to TRBD2 covers 7 bases. With 3 bases clipped from V and 8 bases from J, the junction kept 7 bases outside the gene matches. The length of the CDR3 is 14 residues. CDR1 MDHEN and CDR2 SYDVKM come from the germline V gene. The CDR3 coding sequence is TGTGCCAGCAGTTTGAGCGGGGCTACCTATGAGCAGTTCTTC. It translates to CASSLSGATYEQFF. The full variable domain, in which reference TRBV28 and TRBJ2-1 provide the parts outside the CDR3, is DVKVTQSSRYLVKRTGEKVFLECVQDMDHENMFWYRQDPGLGLRLIYFSYDVKMKEKGDIPEGYSVSREKKERFSLILESASTNQTSMYLCASSLSGATYEQFFGPGTRLTVL.

This chain joins TRBV5-1 and TRBJ1-5; possible D gene TRBD1, 5 bases. Trimming took off 1 base at V and 5 bases at J, with 10 bases between the two ends. In germline, CDR1 is SGHRS, CDR2 YFSETQ. The CDR3 loop spans 14 amino acids. CDR3: CASSLMGGDQPQHF. The CDR3 bases are TGCGCCAGCAGCTTGATGGGGGGAGATCAGCCCCAGCATTTT. Full variable domain (rest looked up from reference TRBV5-1 and TRBJ1-5): KAGVTQTPRYLIKTRGQQVTLSCSPISGHRSVSWYQQTPGQGLQFLFEYFSETQRNKGNFPGRFSGRQFSNSRSEMNVSTLELGDSALYLCASSLMGGDQPQHFGDGTRLSIL.

This clone was recorded many times. The CDR3 DNA reads TGTGCCAGCAGACTACTAGCGGGAGCTCGGAATGAGCAGTTCTTC. Its protein product is CASRLLAGARNEQFF. V usage is TRBV27 and J usage is TRBJ2-1, with TRBD2 matching over 11 bases. The V gene's germline CDR1 is MNHEY and CDR2 SMNVEV (reference sequence). The V segment lost 6 bases and the J segment 7 bases; nucleotides outside the gene matches: 8. This CDR3 spans 15 amino acids.

This clone was counted a few times. J is TRBJ2-5 and V is TRBV9, with 10 bases fitting TRBD2. V trimming: 3 bases; J trimming: 5 bases; junction bases outside the gene matches: 16. This CDR3 has 18 amino acids. Germline CDR1 reads SGDLS; CDR2 reads YYNGEE. The CDR3 reads CASSDPSGSGGLRETQYF. Here the CDR3 DNA reads TGTGCCAGCAGCGACCCAAGTGGTAGCGGGGGGCTGCGGGAGACCCAGTACTTC.

The chain carries TRBV9 and TRBJ1-3; possibly TRBD1 for D (5 bases). The CDR3 is 14 amino acids. Germline lookup yields CDR1 SGDLS and CDR2 YYNGEE. V was cut by 0 bases and J by 4 bases, with 8 bases left in between. The CDR3 nucleotides are TGTGCCAGCAGCGTAGATGCAGGGGGAAACACCATATATTTT. It yields the protein CASSVDAGGNTIYF.

The chain is built from TRBV30 and TRBJ2-7; D perhaps matches TRBD2 (6 bases). The V gene's germline CDR1 is GTSNPN and CDR2 SVGIG (reference sequence). V lost 4 bases to trimming and J lost 2 bases, with 18 bases between them. The CDR3 totals 15 residues. CDR3 DNA: TGTGCCTGGACCGAAATGGGGGACTTCCCCTACGAGCAGTACTTC. Amino acid sequence: CAWTEMGDFPYEQYF.

The J gene is TRBJ1-4, the V gene TRBV29-1; tentative D call: TRBD1 (6 bases). Germline lookup yields CDR1 SQVTM and CDR2 ANQGSEA. This CDR3 is 14 amino acids long. Trimming cost V 7 bases and J 6 bases, with 18 bases left between them. This CDR3 reads CSATNREHYEKLFF. The CDR3 DNA reads as TGCAGCGCTACAAACAGGGAACACTATGAAAAACTGTTTTTT.

The V and J genes are TRBV2 and TRBJ2-7, with TRBD1 matching 8 bases. The CDR3 length is 14 residues. V shed 7 bases, J shed 2 bases, and the junction held 7 bases outside the gene matches. Germline values: CDR1 SNHLY, CDR2 FYNNEI. CDR3 coding DNA: TGTGCCAGCAAACAACAGGGGGTCACCTACGAGCAGTACTTC. Encoded protein: CASKQQGVTYEQYF.

This sequence joins TRBV5-1 and TRBJ2-3; the match to TRBD2 covers 9 bases. Per germline, CDR1 SGHRS and CDR2 YFSETQ. The CDR3 has 16 amino acids. V lost 4 bases and J lost 6; bases outside the gene matches: 12. DNA for the CDR3: TGCGCCAGCAGCAAGATGGCGGGAGGGGTGGCGGATACGCAGTATTTT. It yields the protein CASSKMAGGVADTQYF.

The chain joins TRBV5-1 to TRBJ1-5; 8 nucleotides align to TRBD1. CDR1 SGHRS and CDR2 YFSETQ come from the germline V gene. The CDR3 length is 15 residues. Losses at the gene ends were 3 bases for V and 7 bases for J; bases not matched to a gene: 9. CDR3 nucleotides: TGCGCCAGCAGCTCCTCGGACAGGGACCGGCAGCCCCAGCATTTT. This codes for CASSSSDRDRQPQHF.

The V and J genes are TRBV7-3 and TRBJ1-2, with D maybe TRBD1 (5 bases). The germline gives CDR1 SGHTA, CDR2 FQGTGA. CDR3 length: 18 amino acids. The germline V and J ends were trimmed by 3 bases and 4 bases, with 24 bases remaining between them. DNA of the CDR3: TGTGCCAGCAGCTTGGCTCCTGGGGGACTCCAGGGAGGCTATGGCTACACCTTC. It translates to CASSLAPGGLQGGYGYTF.

Note on this clone: The identical CDR3 is also encoded by other nucleotide sequences in the sample. CDR3 in amino acids: CASSPRQGLNQPQHF. The CDR3, as DNA: TGTGCCAGCTCACCACGACAGGGCCTCAATCAGCCCCAGCATTTT. The genes are TRBV18 and TRBJ1-5, with 7 bases lining up with TRBD1. Trimming took 1 base from V and 3 from J; bases not matched to a gene: 3. CDR3 length: 15 amino acids. CDR1 and CDR2 from the germline V gene are KGHSH and LQKENI.

This clone was observed a few times. This sequence joins TRBV7-6 and TRBJ2-1, with a weak D call TRBD2 (6 bases). Germline V gives CDR1 SGHVS, CDR2 FNYEAQ. Trimming shortened V by 3 bases and J by 0 bases, and 9 bases separated the two germline ends. This CDR3 region has 15 residues. This CDR3 reads CASSLGGISYNEQFF. The CDR3 DNA reads TGTGCCAGCAGCTTGGGCGGGATCTCCTACAATGAGCAGTTCTTC.

In its sample, this clone was seen a few times. The chain carries TRBV28 and TRBJ1-5, with 7 bases that match TRBD1. Trimming at V came to 6 bases and at J to 4 bases, leaving 6 bases not matched to a gene. Germline-derived CDR1 and CDR2 are MDHEN and SYDVKM. The CDR3 length is 14 residues. The CDR3 region is CASRKGAGNQPQHF. CDR3 DNA: TGTGCCAGCAGAAAGGGGGCGGGTAATCAGCCCCAGCATTTT.

The chain recombines TRBV6-2 or TRBV6-3 with TRBJ2-7, with a tentative D call TRBD2 (5 bases). V was cut by 2 bases and J by 4 bases, with 12 bases left in between. CDR1 is MNHEY, CDR2 SVGEGT, per germline. This CDR3 has 14 amino acids. In DNA, the CDR3 is TGTGCCAGCAGTTACCCAACGGGGATTTACGAGCAGTACTTC. Its translation is CASSYPTGIYEQYF.

CDR3 nucleotide sequence: TGTGCCAGCCGGGACACCGTCTCTGGGGCCAACGTCCTGACTTTC. Translated, it gives CASRDTVSGANVLTF. J is TRBJ2-6 and V is TRBV2, with a weak D call TRBD1 (6 bases). The V gene's germline CDR1 is SNHLY and CDR2 FYNNEI. Trimming stripped 8 bases from V and 0 bases from J, with 11 bases between. The CDR3 length is 15 residues.

The CDR3 loop reads CASEGRGLFIYEQYF. In DNA form, the CDR3 reads TGTGCCAGCGAGGGCAGGGGGCTTTTTATCTACGAGCAGTACTTC. The chain joins TRBV28 to TRBJ2-7, with 8 bases fitting TRBD1. Trimming at V came to 8 bases and at J to 3 bases, leaving 12 bases not matched to a gene. The CDR3 is 15 residues long. From germline, CDR1 is MDHEN and CDR2 SYDVKM.